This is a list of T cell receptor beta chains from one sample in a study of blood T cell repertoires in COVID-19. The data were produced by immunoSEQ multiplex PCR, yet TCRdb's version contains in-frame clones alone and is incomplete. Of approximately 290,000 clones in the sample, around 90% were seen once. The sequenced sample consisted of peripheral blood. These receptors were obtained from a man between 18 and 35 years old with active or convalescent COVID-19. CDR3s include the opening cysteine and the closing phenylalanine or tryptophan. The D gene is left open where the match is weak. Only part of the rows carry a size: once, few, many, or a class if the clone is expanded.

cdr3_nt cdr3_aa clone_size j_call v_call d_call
TGTGCCACCAGTCGGTTTGTGTCCTCTGGTAGCGGGGGATCTAATGGCGAGCAGTACTTC CATSRFVSSGSGGSNGEQYF . TRBJ2-7 TRBV24-1 TRBD2
TGTGCCAGCTCACCAACAGGCTACGAGCAGTACTTC CASSPTGYEQYF . TRBJ2-7 TRBV18 .
TGTGCCAGCAGCCCCACGGGGGGGCTCCACGAGCAGTACTTC CASSPTGGLHEQYF . TRBJ2-7 TRBV6-5 TRBD2
TGTGCCAGCAGCGTAGTGGGGCTGGGCACCGGGGAGCTGTTTTTT CASSVVGLGTGELFF . TRBJ2-2 TRBV9 .
TGCGCCAGCAGCTTGTTTGGGAGTGACAATGGCTACACCTTC CASSLFGSDNGYTF once TRBJ1-2 TRBV5-1 .
TGTGCCACCAGCAGACCCTGGACAGATGGCTACACCTTC CATSRPWTDGYTF . TRBJ1-2 TRBV15 .
TGTGCCAGCAGACCTCAGGGGGCGGGAACCCTCTATGGCTACACCTTC CASRPQGAGTLYGYTF . TRBJ1-2 TRBV28 TRBD1
TGTGCCAGCAGTGTGTTCGGGGACACCGGGGAGCTGTTTTTT CASSVFGDTGELFF . TRBJ2-2 TRBV27 .
TGTGCCAGCAGTCTAAACACCGGGGAGCTGTTTTTT CASSLNTGELFF . TRBJ2-2 TRBV9 .
TGTGCCAGCAGTTCCCCCGGCAGGGGAAACTACGAGCAGTACTTC CASSSPGRGNYEQYF . TRBJ2-7 TRBV6-2/TRBV6-3 .
TGTGCCACCAGCAAGGGCAGGGGTATCTCCTACGAGCAGTACTTC CATSKGRGISYEQYF . TRBJ2-7 TRBV15 .
TGTGCCAGCAGCTTAATGGGACAGGGGGCTCACATTCAGTACTTC CASSLMGQGAHIQYF . TRBJ2-4 TRBV5-6 TRBD1
TGCGCCAGCAGCTTAGGCAGGCCCACAGATACGCAGTATTTT CASSLGRPTDTQYF . TRBJ2-3 TRBV5-1 .
TGTGCCAGCAGTTCAGGGGAATCTGGAAACACCATATATTTT CASSSGESGNTIYF . TRBJ1-3 TRBV28 .
TGTGCCAGCAGTGACCCCGGGGTCTACAATGAGCAGTTCTTC CASSDPGVYNEQFF once TRBJ2-1 TRBV6-4 .
TGTGCCAGCAGCTTAGAAGGGACTGGCTCCTACAATGAGCAGTTCTTC CASSLEGTGSYNEQFF many TRBJ2-1 TRBV7-2 .
TGTGCCAGCAGCCAATACAGGGCGGGCACCGGGGAGCTGTTTTTT CASSQYRAGTGELFF . TRBJ2-2 TRBV3-1/TRBV3-2 .
TGTGCCACCAGCAGAGATAAACTAGCGGGGTCTGGGGCCAACGTCCTGACTTTC CATSRDKLAGSGANVLTF once TRBJ2-6 TRBV15 TRBD2
TGCAGTGCTAGTCCGACGATAGCGTTAGATCCACGGACCCAGTACTTC CSASPTIALDPRTQYF . TRBJ2-5 TRBV20-1 .
TGTGCCAGCAGTGAAGAGAGGTTAAACAATCAGCCCCAGCATTTT CASSEERLNNQPQHF . TRBJ1-5 TRBV6-1 .
TGTGCCAGCCTGGGCGGGAGGGCTTGGGAGCAGTTCTTC CASLGGRAWEQFF . TRBJ2-1 TRBV19 TRBD2
TGTGCCAGCAGCCAAGGAAACACCCACACTGAAGCTTTCTTT CASSQGNTHTEAFF few TRBJ1-1 TRBV3-1/TRBV3-2 .
TGTGCCAGCATCAACCCGGGACTAGACCTATTAAATGAGCAGTTCTTC CASINPGLDLLNEQFF . TRBJ2-1 TRBV2 TRBD2
TGTGCCAGCAGTCCCAGACCGGGACTTGGCTCCTACAATGAGCAGTTCTTC CASSPRPGLGSYNEQFF . TRBJ2-1 TRBV14 .
TGTGCCAGCAGCTTACTGGTCCGACAGATAAATACCTACAATGAGCAGTTCTTC CASSLLVRQINTYNEQFF . TRBJ2-1 TRBV7-3 .
TGTGCCACCAGGTTCGACAGGGATGCAACTAATGAAAAACTGTTTTTT CATRFDRDATNEKLFF . TRBJ1-4 TRBV15 TRBD1
TGTGCCAGCAGCAGGGGGGTTCTCGGGACTAGCGGAGCCTACAATGAGCAGTTCTTC CASSRGVLGTSGAYNEQFF . TRBJ2-1 TRBV7-2 TRBD2
TGTGCCAGCAGTCGAGGCGGAGCAAACTACAATGAGCAGTTCTTC CASSRGGANYNEQFF . TRBJ2-1 TRBV6-5 .
TGTGCCAGCAGCGAGGACAGCTCCTACGAGCAGTACTTC CASSEDSSYEQYF . TRBJ2-7 TRBV7-9 .
TGTGCCAGCAGCCAAGGAGGGTCCGTAGACTATGGCTACACCTTC CASSQGGSVDYGYTF . TRBJ1-2 TRBV3-1/TRBV3-2 .
TGCGCCAGCAGCTTGACTACCCGCTCCTACGAGCAGTACTTC CASSLTTRSYEQYF once TRBJ2-7 TRBV5-1 .
TGTGCCAGCAGCCCCCAAAGACAGGGAATGGACGAGCAGTACTTC CASSPQRQGMDEQYF . TRBJ2-7 TRBV5-4 TRBD1
TGTGCCAGCAGCTTGCAGGGGGCCTCTGGAAACACCATATATTTT CASSLQGASGNTIYF . TRBJ1-3 TRBV5-4 TRBD1
TGTGCCAGCAGCAGGACAGGAGAATACGAGCAGTACTTC CASSRTGEYEQYF . TRBJ2-7 TRBV6-5 TRBD1
TGTGCCAGCAGCTCGAGCCACCGGGACAGGGATAGCAATCAGCCCCAGCATTTT CASSSSHRDRDSNQPQHF . TRBJ1-5 TRBV7-9 TRBD1
TGTGCCAGCAGCTTAAGTCCGGCAGGGGGCGATTTTGGCTACACCTTC CASSLSPAGGDFGYTF . TRBJ1-2 TRBV7-8 TRBD1
TGCGCCAGCAGCTTACGAGACAGGGTAAATGAGCAGTTCTTC CASSLRDRVNEQFF once TRBJ2-1 TRBV5-1 TRBD1
TGTGCCAGCAGCTCCCGAAGGGGGAGCACAGATACGCAGTATTTT CASSSRRGSTDTQYF . TRBJ2-3 TRBV7-8 .
TGTGCCAGTAGTATGGGCGTTCAGGTCAATCAGCCCCAGCATTTT CASSMGVQVNQPQHF . TRBJ1-5 TRBV19 .
TGTGCCAGCAGTTCCGGAATGGGGCAGTACAATGAGCAGTTCTTC CASSSGMGQYNEQFF . TRBJ2-1 TRBV27 .
TGTGCCAGCAGCGTACGTCAGGGGTCTAGCACAGATACGCAGTATTTT CASSVRQGSSTDTQYF . TRBJ2-3 TRBV9 .
TGTGCCAGCAGAGGAAGGAGGACAGATTCGTACGAGCAGTACTTC CASRGRRTDSYEQYF . TRBJ2-7 TRBV6-5 .
TGTGCCAGCAGCGTATATCCGGACACAGACACTGAAGCTTTCTTT CASSVYPDTDTEAFF . TRBJ1-1 TRBV9 .
TGTGCCAGCAGCCCCGTGGACAGGGCGGATTCACCCCTCCACTTT CASSPVDRADSPLHF . TRBJ1-6 TRBV27 TRBD1
TGTGCCAGCTCAACAACTAGCGGGGGATTTGATGAGCAGTTCTTC CASSTTSGGFDEQFF . TRBJ2-1 TRBV18 TRBD2
TGTGCCACCGCTCGTCCTGGACAGGCCTCCTACGAGCAGTACTTC CATARPGQASYEQYF . TRBJ2-7 TRBV6-5 TRBD1
TGTGCCAGCAGCTTAGATCCGGGACTAGCGGCTAAGTTCTTC CASSLDPGLAAKFF . TRBJ2-1 TRBV11-2 TRBD2
TGTGCCAGCAGCTCCGGGACTTACTCACAAGAGACCCAGTACTTC CASSSGTYSQETQYF . TRBJ2-5 TRBV2 .